The sequence of this T cell receptor (beta chain) was determined in a study of OX40 agonist ivuxolimab in advanced cancers. Study-wide context: Three dose-escalation patients had partial responses: one with hepatocellular carcinoma and two with cutaneous melanoma.

The CDR3 extends over 15 amino acids. V was pared by 4 bases and J by 5 bases, with 10 bases of the junction left unmatched. Germline-derived CDR1 and CDR2 are SGDLS and YYNGEE. Points from the study as a whole: The mean number of expanded clones was higher in CD8+ T cells than in CD4+. Determination of antigen specificity was not performed for the expanded peripheral T cells.

Note on this clone: What it binds is not known.

Sampling times: baseline, cycle 4 day 1, cycle 7 day 1. TCRdb keeps only in-frame clones here, not all; method: immunoSEQ multiplex PCR. The top ten clones hold approximately 11% of a sample with around 73,000 clones, just under 90% of them seen once. This material consisted of CD4+ or CD8+ T cells sorted from blood, taken in a trial of the OX40 agonist ivuxolimab. The sequence came from an adult with an advanced solid tumor such as melanoma, head and neck, liver or kidney cancer. The rearrangement uses TRBV9 and TRBJ2-5; 8 positions match TRBD1. The CDR3 spells CASSPDGRGLETQYF. In DNA, the CDR3 is TGTGCCAGCAGCCCAGACGGCAGGGGGCTGGAGACCCAGTACTTC.